This passage covers 25 T cell receptor beta chains from one sample sequenced in a study of patients and donors after allogeneic stem cell transplantation. TCRdb itself ran the RT-PCR reads through MiXCR, one entry per CDR3 protein. The sample includes 84,000 or so distinct CDR3 sequences, about 48% of them seen just once. Sequenced: blood, either unsorted or a sorted T cell fraction (not recorded which). The receptors derive from a human donor who was either an allogeneic HSCT recipient or a stem cell or donor lymphocyte infusion donor (not recorded which). It is not recorded whose cells these are; they may come from a transplant donor.

The chain links TRBV12-3 or TRBV12-4 to TRBJ1-1, with D possibly TRBD1 on 5 matching bases. CDR3 length equals 15 residues. V was shortened by 6 bases and J by 3 bases, with 17 bases between the two germline ends. The CDR3 DNA follows: TGTGCCAGCAGCTCCTCGACAGTAGGGTACACTGAAGCTTTCTTT. This encodes CASSSSTVGYTEAFF.

This chain links TRBV7-9 with TRBJ2-2; 9 bases map to TRBD2. V lost 4 bases and J lost 1; bases outside the gene matches: 1. CDR3 length equals 15 residues. Germline V gene lookup returns CDR1 SEHNR and CDR2 FQNEAQ (reference sequence). The CDR3 reads CASSSTSGNTGELFF. CDR3 nucleotide sequence: TGTGCCAGCAGCTCGACTAGCGGGAACACCGGGGAGCTGTTTTTT. Full variable domain (missing parts from reference TRBV7-9 and TRBJ2-2): DTGVSQNPRHKITKRGQNVTFRCDPISEHNRLYWYRQTLGQGPEFLTYFQNEAQLEKSRLLSDRFSAERPKGSFSTLEIQRTEQGDSAMYLCASSSTSGNTGELFFGEGSRLTVL.

The table lists this clonotype with a few counts. The rearrangement uses TRBV6-1 and TRBJ1-1; TRBD1 might be the D (6 bases). V was shortened by 4 bases and J by 8 bases, with 11 bases between the two germline ends. There are 12 residues in the CDR3. From germline, CDR1 is MNHNS and CDR2 SASEGT. Here the CDR3 reads CASSVRGEEAFF. DNA for the CDR3: TGTGCCAGCAGTGTAAGGGGGGAAGAAGCTTTCTTT.

This clonotype was observed a handful of times. This chain joins TRBV12-3 or TRBV12-4 and TRBJ1-1; 7 bases match TRBD1. The V gene end was trimmed by 4 bases and the J gene end by 3 bases; junction bases not matched to a gene: 2. This CDR3 comprises 13 residues. DNA of the CDR3: TGTGCCAGCAGTTCAGGGGGATACACTGAAGCTTTCTTT. Protein: CASSSGGYTEAFF.

The chain is built from TRBV5-1 and TRBJ2-1, with 11 positions matching TRBD2. The junction had 8 bases not matched to a gene; V was cut back by 4 bases and J by 2 bases. CDR3 length: 17 residues. Germline lookup yields CDR1 SGHRS and CDR2 YFSETQ. This CDR3 is CASSPHLAGGAYNEQFF. The CDR3 DNA is TGCGCCAGCAGCCCTCATTTAGCGGGAGGGGCCTACAATGAGCAGTTCTTC. The full variable domain, with the rest looked up from reference TRBV5-1 and TRBJ2-1, is KAGVTQTPRYLIKTRGQQVTLSCSPISGHRSVSWYQQTPGQGLQFLFEYFSETQRNKGNFPGRFSGRQFSNSRSEMNVSTLELGDSALYLCASSPHLAGGAYNEQFFGPGTRLTVL.

This clonotype was recorded only once. The chain is built from TRBV27 and TRBJ2-1; D gene ambiguous. The CDR3 runs to 13 residues. From germline, CDR1 is MNHEY and CDR2 SMNVEV (reference sequence). The V end was cut by 5 bases, the J end by 6 bases, with 11 bases between. Here the CDR3 reads CASSRREINEQFF. For the CDR3, the DNA is TGTGCCAGCAGTCGGCGAGAGATCAATGAGCAGTTCTTC.

In this sample, this clonotype turned up a few times. The rearrangement uses TRBV25-1 and TRBJ1-2; D unresolved. The V gene lost 3 bases and the J gene lost 13 bases, with 21 bases spanning the gap. Germline V gene data show CDR1 as MGHDK and CDR2 as SYGVNS. The CDR3 has 14 residues. The CDR3 protein is CASSDHPVGRPFTF. The CDR3 region has the DNA TGTGCCAGCAGTGACCATCCCGTAGGACGGCCCTTCACCTTC.

This clonotype was picked up one time. CDR3 protein: CASSLEGAHTEAFF. CDR3 in DNA: TGTGCCAGCAGCTTAGAGGGGGCTCACACTGAAGCTTTCTTT. The chain carries TRBV7-2 and TRBJ1-1, with 7 bases identical to TRBD1. The germline V gene encodes CDR1 SGHTA and CDR2 FQGNSA. Germline trimming cut 1 base from V and 3 bases from J; bases unmatched to any gene: 2. This CDR3 has 14 residues.

This clonotype was recorded only once. CDR3 loop: CASSVGVRMPSNYGYTF. The CDR3, as DNA: TGTGCCAGCAGCGTAGGTGTCAGAATGCCCTCTAACTATGGCTACACCTTC. The gene calls are TRBV9 and TRBJ1-2; D is uncertain. Deletions cut 0 bases from V and 0 bases from J, with 15 bases between. The CDR3 is 17 residues long. Germline V gives CDR1 SGDLS, CDR2 YYNGEE. The full variable domain, in which reference TRBV9 and TRBJ1-2 provide the parts outside the CDR3, is DSGVTQTPKHLITATGQRVTLRCSPRSGDLSVYWYQQSLDQGLQFLIQYYNGEERAKGNILERFSAQQFPDLHSELNLSSLELGDSALYFCASSVGVRMPSNYGYTFGSGTRLTVV.

Points on this clonotype: Sequence at one end of the junction differs from germline and may be a read error. This chain joins TRBV6-2 or TRBV6-3 and TRBJ2-1; 7 bases fit TRBD2. The CDR3 is made up of 11 amino acids. Germline CDR1 MNHEY, CDR2 SVGEGT. CDR3 in DNA: TGTGCCAGCAGTTATCTAGCGGCAGCCTACTTC. Its protein product is CASSYLAAAYF.

Comments on this clonotype: The junction does not match germline at one end; this may be a read error. This sequence joins TRBV12-3 or TRBV12-4 and TRBJ1-3; D gene ambiguous. This CDR3 has 10 residues. CDR3 protein: CASTGNTIYF. CDR3 nucleotide sequence: TGTGCCAGCACTGGGAACACCATATATTTT.

This clonotype occurred a few times. The chain recombines TRBV4-2 with TRBJ2-1, with TRBD2 identical over 7 bases. This CDR3 is 16 amino acids long. The V gene's germline CDR1 is LGHNA and CDR2 YNFKEQ. V was clipped by 1 base and J by 7 bases; unmatched bases: 10. CDR3 residues: CASSQARAGVPNEQFF. CDR3 bases: TGTGCCAGCAGCCAAGCCCGGGCGGGAGTGCCGAATGAGCAGTTCTTC.

This clonotype was detected only once. The chain is built from TRBV28 and TRBJ1-1, with D maybe TRBD1 (5 bases). The CDR3 is 12 amino acids. Germline V gene sequence: CDR1 MDHEN, CDR2 SYDVKM. Trimming took off 8 bases at V and 3 bases at J, with 10 bases between the two ends. The CDR3 bases are TGTGCCAGCGTGCAGGGATACACTGAAGCTTTCTTT. Protein product: CASVQGYTEAFF.

The chain has TRBV4-3 and TRBJ2-1; D gene unclear. Trimming removed 4 bases from V and 5 bases from J, with 18 bases in between. Germline lookup yields CDR1 LGHNA and CDR2 YSLEER. This CDR3 has 16 residues. CDR3 loop: CASSLDRALGHNEQFF. The CDR3 DNA is TGCGCCAGCAGCCTCGACCGGGCCCTAGGGCACAATGAGCAGTTCTTC.

This clonotype appeared a single time. The V and J genes are TRBV6-5 and TRBJ1-2; D not resolved. V lost 6 bases and J lost 4, with 15 bases in between. The CDR3 is made up of 14 amino acids. The germline V gene encodes CDR1 MNHEY and CDR2 SVGAGI. The CDR3 is CASSPVWESYGYTF. CDR3 in DNA: TGTGCCAGCAGCCCAGTCTGGGAGAGCTATGGCTACACCTTC.

Sample share makes this clonotype medium-sized. J is TRBJ1-2 and V is TRBV12-3 or TRBV12-4; perhaps TRBD1 as D (5 bases). The CDR3 is 17 residues long. Trimming removed 0 bases from V and 1 base from J, with 15 bases in between. The CDR3 DNA is TGTGCCAGCAGTTTAGCGCCATATGGGGGGAATAACTATGGCTACACCTTC. This sequence encodes CASSLAPYGGNNYGYTF.

This clonotype was counted only a few times. In DNA form, the CDR3 reads TGTGCCATCAGTGAGTCTGAGGGACGGGGGTCTCGCAATCAGCCCCAGCATTTT. The encoded protein is CAISESEGRGSRNQPQHF. The chain carries TRBV10-3 and TRBJ1-5; tentatively, D is TRBD1 (5 bases). This CDR3 has 18 residues. Germline assignment: CDR1 ENHRY and CDR2 SYGVKD. V lost 0 bases, J lost 2 bases, and 17 bases lay in between.

This clonotype was seen a few times. The chain is built from TRBV20-1 and TRBJ1-1; D possibly corresponds to TRBD1 (6 bases). The CDR3 sequence is 14 residues long. Germline V lookup: CDR1 DFQATT, CDR2 SNEGSKA (reference sequence). The V end lost 0 bases, the J end lost 0 bases, and 8 bases lay between the germline ends. CDR3 nucleotides: TGCAGTGCTAGAGAACAGGGAATGAACACTGAAGCTTTCTTT. This encodes CSAREQGMNTEAFF.

The chain carries TRBV16 and TRBJ1-1; D not certain. The V end was cut by 1 base, the J end by 0 bases, with 6 bases between. There are 14 residues in the CDR3. Per germline, CDR1 KGHSY and CDR2 FQNENV. The CDR3 here is CASSQFLLNTEAFF. In DNA, the CDR3 is TGTGCCAGCAGCCAATTTCTCCTGAACACTGAAGCTTTCTTT.

V gene TRBV27 combines with J gene TRBJ1-4, with TRBD1 matching over 8 bases. The CDR3 is 14 residues long. The V gene end was trimmed by 6 bases and the J gene end by 5 bases; junction bases not matched to a gene: 5. The V gene's germline CDR1 is MNHEY and CDR2 SMNVEV (reference sequence). The CDR3 reads CASSPRGLNEKLFF. CDR3 DNA: TGTGCCAGCAGCCCCAGGGGGCTAAATGAAAAACTGTTTTTT. Full variable domain (rest looked up from reference TRBV27 and TRBJ1-4): EAQVTQNPRYLITVTGKKLTVTCSQNMNHEYMSWYRQDPGLGLRQIYYSMNVEVTDKGDVPEGYKVSRKEKRNFPLILESPSPNQTSLYFCASSPRGLNEKLFFGSGTQLSVL.

This clonotype was seen only a few times. V and J are TRBV14 and TRBJ1-3, with D maybe TRBD1 (5 bases). The CDR3 totals 16 residues. The V gene's germline CDR1 is SGHDN and CDR2 FVKESK. Trimming shortened V by 3 bases and J by 4 bases, and 16 bases separated the two germline ends. The CDR3 nucleotides read TGTGCCAGCAGCCAGACTCGTCAGGGTTGGGGAAACACCATATATTTT. Amino acids: CASSQTRQGWGNTIYF.

The rearrangement joins TRBV11-1 to TRBJ1-2; unclear D gene. Trimming left V 6 bases short and J 5 bases short, with 10 bases between. The CDR3 has 12 residues. Germline CDR1 and CDR2: SGHAT and FQDESV (reference sequence). The CDR3 DNA is TGTGCCAGCAGGCACACAGATTATGGCTACACCTTC. Translating gives CASRHTDYGYTF.

The chain couples TRBV28 to TRBJ1-5; D is possibly TRBD1 (6 bases). With 6 bases removed from V and 6 bases from J, the gap between germline ends came to 15 bases. The CDR3 sequence is 14 residues long. Germline V gene data show CDR1 as MDHEN and CDR2 as SYDVKM. The CDR3: CASSPQGRTQPQHF. CDR3 DNA sequence: TGTGCCAGCAGCCCCCAGGGGCGAACTCAGCCCCAGCATTTT.

The genes are TRBV7-6 and TRBJ2-2, with TRBD1 matching 8 bases. CDR1 is SGHVS and CDR2 is FNYEAQ in the germline V gene. The CDR3 sequence is 16 residues long. Losses at the gene ends were 1 base for V and 2 bases for J; bases not matched to a gene: 3. CDR3 in DNA: TGTGCCAGCAGCTTAGGGACAGGGAGAAACACCGGGGAGCTGTTTTTT. This gives the protein CASSLGTGRNTGELFF.

The rearrangement links TRBV10-3 to TRBJ1-1, with a possible D match to TRBD1 (5 bases). Trimming took 7 bases from V and 2 from J, leaving 14 bases between them. The CDR3 is made up of 14 amino acids. Germline V gives CDR1 ENHRY, CDR2 SYGVKD. In DNA form, the CDR3 reads TGTGCCATCACTAAGACAGAACTTAACACTGAAGCTTTCTTT. This encodes CAITKTELNTEAFF.